The clone carrying this TCR beta chain was seen repeatedly, ten times or more. This sample is drawn from a study of blood T cells in healthy people across ages. Whole-study context: Through template switching, about one barcoded beta molecule was captured per two T cells, as measured in model experiments.

The CDR3 runs 15 residues. The germline V gene encodes CDR1 MNHNY and CDR2 SVGAGI (reference sequence). The germline V and J ends were trimmed by 6 bases and 7 bases, with 16 bases remaining between them. The second PCR ran roughly 6 to 11 cycles with a sample-barcoded 5' primer and J-beta primers. TCRdb processed the 5' RACE reads anew with MiXCR; each CDR3 protein has one entry. The table has about 650,000 distinct CDR3 sequences, about 30% seen once; the top ten hold 15%. The chain recombines TRBV6-6 with TRBJ1-6; D is unresolved. Sequencing was done on a sample of blood. The TCR sequence derives from a woman of 80 years or more in good health. CDR3: CASSPFRGGNSPLHF. In DNA form, the CDR3 reads TGTGCCAGCAGCCCCTTTCGGGGTGGCAATTCACCCCTCCACTTT.